This T cell receptor (beta chain) was documented in a study of blood T cell repertoires in COVID-19. Study-level information: Samples taken during acute and convalescent COVID-19 were collected in the United States, Italy and Spain.

Libraries were prepared by immunoSEQ multiplex PCR; TCRdb keeps only in-frame clonotypes and omits some of them. The sample has under 200,000 clones, around 85% seen once. This clonotype was sampled from a man aged 55 to 69 with acute or convalescent COVID-19. The sequenced material came from peripheral blood.

In DNA, the CDR3 is TGCGCCAGCAGATTGATGGGGGAGGCCACTGAAGCTTTCTTT. It translates to CASRLMGEATEAFF. The genes are TRBV5-1 and TRBJ1-1, with D possibly TRBD1 on 5 matching bases. CDR3 length equals 14 residues. The V and J ends lost 5 bases and 4 bases respectively, with 15 bases between them. The germline V gene has CDR1 SGHRS and CDR2 YFSETQ.